The present T cell receptor beta chain was sequenced within a study of T cells in Graves' hyperthyroidism and ophthalmopathy. Using RNA transcripts as the source, TCR beta CDR3 regions were amplified. The HTBI primer set served for first-round RT-PCR of the TCR CDR3. TCRdb used MiXCR to reprocess the multiplex PCR reads, holding one entry per CDR3 protein. The table has a few hundred thousand distinct CDR3 sequences, around a sixth seen once. This clonotype was detected many times. Its antigen is not identified. The germline V gene encodes CDR1 SGHAT and CDR2 FQNNGV. The V gene end was trimmed by 5 bases and the J gene end by 4 bases; junction bases not matched to a gene: 7. The CDR3 spans 16 residues. Findings and limits, study-wide: Clonotypes that were expanded in thyroid above 0.001 mostly appeared in blood too.

The chain uses TRBV11-2 and TRBJ2-1, with TRBD1 matching 11 bases. The receptor was isolated from a woman aged 45-60 years with Graves' hyperthyroidism. The source material was blood. The CDR3 sequence is CASSPYGQGAYNEQFF. The CDR3 nucleotides read TGTGCCAGCAGCCCCTATGGACAGGGGGCTTACAATGAGCAGTTCTTC. The full variable domain, its missing parts supplied by reference TRBV11-2 and TRBJ2-1, is EAGVAQSPRYKIIEKRQSVAFWCNPISGHATLYWYQQILGQGPKLLIQFQNNGVVDDSQLPKDRFSAERLKGVDSTLKIQPAKLEDSAVYLCASSPYGQGAYNEQFFGPGTRLTVL.